Below are 18 T cell receptor beta chains sequenced from a single sample in a study of T-cell memory formation after mild COVID-19. MiXCR, applied by TCRdb to the 5' RACE reads, yields one record per CDR3 protein. In the table there are approximately 290,000 distinct CDR3 sequences, approximately 19% of which are singletons. The sequencing sample was made of PBMCs or a T cell subset sorted from them (not recorded which). Receptors originate from a man aged 18 to 30 who had mild COVID-19 (a few samples of this study predate the infection). Cell type and time point are not known.

The DNA of the CDR3 is TGTGCCAGCAGCCAAGGCCTGGTGGGTACACCCCTCCACTTT. Translated, it gives CASSQGLVGTPLHF. The rearrangement joins TRBV3-1 to TRBJ1-6; D is unresolved. CDR3 length: 14 residues. CDR1 LGHDT and CDR2 YNNKEL come from the germline V gene (reference sequence). The V end was cut by 1 base, the J end by 11 bases, with 12 bases between.

Written as DNA, the CDR3 is TGTGCCAGCAGCGGCCCGGAAGGGACCCAGTACTTC. Encoded protein: CASSGPEGTQYF. This chain uses TRBV7-2 with TRBJ2-5; D is ambiguous. Germline assignment: CDR1 SGHTA and CDR2 FQGNSA. CDR3 length: 12 residues. V lost 5 bases and J 7 bases, leaving 11 bases between the germline ends.

There are a few counts of this clonotype. The rearrangement joins TRBV9 to TRBJ1-1, with D maybe TRBD1 (6 bases). Trimming removed 0 bases from V and 5 bases from J, with 14 bases in between. This CDR3 is 15 amino acids long. The germline V gene encodes CDR1 SGDLS and CDR2 YYNGEE. CDR3 sequence: CASSVDGGRGTEAFF. CDR3 nucleotide sequence: TGTGCCAGCAGCGTAGATGGAGGCAGGGGAACTGAAGCTTTCTTT.

The genes are TRBV19 and TRBJ2-1; D unresolved. Germline V gives CDR1 LNHDA, CDR2 SQIVND (reference sequence). Trimming cost V 5 bases and J 2 bases, with 13 bases left between them. The CDR3 totals 15 residues. The CDR3 DNA follows: TGTGCCAGTAGTCTATCGCGATCGGCCTACAATGAGCAGTTCTTC. This encodes CASSLSRSAYNEQFF.

J is TRBJ2-1 and V is TRBV6-6, with TRBD1 matching over 7 bases. Unmatched junction bases numbered 3, after V lost 6 bases and J lost 7 bases. This CDR3 contains 12 residues. Germline-derived CDR1 and CDR2 are MNHNY and SVGAGI (reference sequence). CDR3 in DNA: TGTGCCAGCAGGTCACAGGGGAATGAGCAGTTCTTC. Translated: CASRSQGNEQFF.

This clonotype was seen a few times. The V and J genes are TRBV4-1 and TRBJ2-7; no definite D call. CDR1 MGHRA and CDR2 YSYEKL come from the germline V gene. V was trimmed by 0 bases and J by 5 bases, leaving 8 bases between them. This CDR3 contains 13 residues. The DNA for the CDR3 is TGCGCCAGCAGCCAAGAGGACCCCCACGAGCAGTACTTC. Translating it yields CASSQEDPHEQYF.

The rearrangement links TRBV9 to TRBJ1-2; D is perhaps TRBD1 (5 bases). The CDR3 has 13 residues. The germline V and J ends were trimmed by 0 bases and 7 bases, with 10 bases remaining between them. Germline V CDR1 and CDR2: SGDLS, YYNGEE. CDR3 protein: CASSVARVGGYTF. As DNA, the CDR3 is TGTGCCAGCAGCGTAGCCAGGGTCGGTGGCTACACCTTC.

The rearrangement uses TRBV3-1 and TRBJ2-1, with D unclear. The V end lost 1 base, the J end lost 5 bases, and 9 bases lay between the germline ends. The CDR3 totals 14 residues. Germline-derived CDR1 and CDR2 are LGHDT and YNNKEL (reference sequence). CDR3: CASSQVHGNNEQFF. The CDR3 DNA reads as TGTGCCAGCAGCCAAGTTCACGGCAACAATGAGCAGTTCTTC.

This sequence joins TRBV18 and TRBJ2-5, with D perhaps TRBD2 (5 bases). Germline values: CDR1 KGHSH, CDR2 LQKENI. This CDR3 comprises 15 residues. Trimming pared 0 bases from V and 4 bases from J, leaving 12 bases between. In DNA, the CDR3 is TGTGCCAGCTCACCACCGGCCGGGGAAGGAGAGACCCAGTACTTC. Translated, it gives CASSPPAGEGETQYF.

This clonotype came up many times. As DNA, the CDR3 is TGTGCCAGCAGCTTAGTCGTGACCGGGGAGCTGTTTTTT. Its translation is CASSLVVTGELFF. The chain recombines TRBV11-2 with TRBJ2-2, with D hard to call. Germline assignment: CDR1 SGHAT and CDR2 FQNNGV. V lost 1 base and J lost 5, with 5 bases in between. The CDR3 is made up of 13 amino acids.

This clonotype was counted many times. The chain carries TRBV10-3 and TRBJ1-1; D may be TRBD1 (5 bases). V was cut by 9 bases and J by 4 bases, with 21 bases left in between. In germline, CDR1 is ENHRY, CDR2 SYGVKD. The CDR3 totals 15 residues. The CDR3 nucleotides are TGTGCCATAGGGACGGCCGCCCGGCGGGGCACTGAAGCTTTCTTT. Its protein product is CAIGTAARRGTEAFF.

V and J are TRBV7-2 and TRBJ2-3; TRBD2 matches at 9 bases. V was pared by 5 bases and J by 6 bases, with 9 bases of the junction left unmatched. The CDR3 has 15 residues. Germline CDR1 reads SGHTA; CDR2 reads FQGNSA. The CDR3 here is CASSQAGSGGDTQYF. In DNA form, the CDR3 reads TGTGCCAGCAGCCAAGCGGGAAGCGGGGGGGATACGCAGTATTTT.

This clonotype was detected a few times. The gene calls are TRBV5-1 and TRBJ2-3; possibly TRBD1 for D (5 bases). CDR1 SGHRS and CDR2 YFSETQ come from the germline V gene. The V gene lost 0 bases and the J gene lost 3 bases, with 11 bases spanning the gap. CDR3 size: 15 residues. The CDR3 loop reads CASSLGAGHTDTQYF. CDR3 coding DNA: TGCGCCAGCAGCTTGGGGGCAGGGCATACAGATACGCAGTATTTT.

The chain employs TRBV3-1 and TRBJ1-1; no clear D gene. Trimming removed 1 base from V and 4 bases from J, with 10 bases in between. From germline, CDR1 is LGHDT and CDR2 YNNKEL (reference sequence). There are 14 residues in the CDR3. The CDR3 sequence: CASSQGRISTEAFF. CDR3 DNA sequence: TGTGCCAGCAGCCAAGGACGGATTAGCACTGAAGCTTTCTTT.

The chain joins TRBV4-1 to TRBJ2-7; D is ambiguous. In germline, CDR1 is MGHRA, CDR2 YSYEKL. This CDR3 contains 13 residues. Trimming cost V 1 base and J 7 bases, with 11 bases left between them. This CDR3 reads CASSQAGSGEQYF. The DNA for the CDR3 is TGCGCCAGCAGCCAAGCAGGATCGGGTGAGCAGTACTTC.

The chain has TRBV7-9 and TRBJ2-6; 9 nucleotides agree with TRBD2. Germline CDR1 is SEHNR and CDR2 is FQNEAQ (reference sequence). The CDR3 is 18 amino acids. Trimming at V came to 3 bases and at J to 0 bases, leaving 6 bases not matched to a gene. CDR3 amino acids: CASSFGAGGFSGANVLTF. The DNA for the CDR3 is TGTGCCAGCAGCTTCGGAGCGGGGGGCTTCTCTGGGGCCAACGTCCTGACTTTC.

J is TRBJ2-3 and V is TRBV4-1; the D is unclear. The germline CDR1 and CDR2 sequences are MGHRA and YSYEKL. Trimming left V 4 bases short and J 4 bases short, with 12 bases between. The CDR3 loop spans 14 amino acids. The CDR3 sequence: CASSPYARSDTQYF. In DNA form, the CDR3 reads TGCGCCAGCAGCCCATATGCGCGGTCAGATACGCAGTATTTT.

There are a few counts of this clonotype. The V call is TRBV20-1, the J call TRBJ2-7; D not resolved. Germline CDR1 and CDR2: DFQATT and SNEGSKA (reference sequence). The CDR3 covers 13 residues. Trimming pared 0 bases from V and 3 bases from J, leaving 9 bases between. CDR3 sequence (DNA): TGCAGTGCTAGAGATCCACTCGGCTACGAGCAGTACGTC. Translating it yields CSARDPLGYEQYV.